One and the same sample provided the 4 T cell receptor beta chains below, sequenced in a study of blood T cell repertoires in COVID-19. Method: immunoSEQ multiplex PCR; TCRdb's copy keeps in-frame clones and lacks some. This table holds around 280,000 clones, about 83% found once. Sequencing was done on a sample of PBMCs or T cells enriched from blood (not recorded which). The receptors were sampled from a woman aged 40 to 49 who had recovered from COVID-19.

V gene TRBV7-9 combines with J gene TRBJ1-5, with a tentative D call TRBD1 (5 bases). Trimming removed 3 bases at V and 4 bases at J, with 7 bases between. This CDR3 has 13 amino acids. In germline, CDR1 is SEHNR, CDR2 FQNEAQ (reference sequence). The DNA for the CDR3 is TGTGCCAGCAGCTTTCCAGGGAATCAGCCCCAGCATTTT. Its protein is CASSFPGNQPQHF.

The J gene is TRBJ1-2, the V gene TRBV6-5; no definite D call. V lost 6 bases, J lost 4 bases, and 18 bases lay in between. The CDR3 contains 15 residues. Germline loops: CDR1 MNHEY, CDR2 SVGAGI. CDR3 sequence (DNA): TGTGCCAGCAGCCCCGGAGGTAACAGCCGCTATGGCTACACCTTC. As protein: CASSPGGNSRYGYTF.

This clone showed up many times. V gene TRBV28 combines with J gene TRBJ2-7, with TRBD1 matching 7 bases. Germline assignment: CDR1 MDHEN and CDR2 SYDVKM. The CDR3 length is 13 residues. J lost 5 bases, V lost 8 bases, and 9 bases had no gene match. This CDR3 reads CASLSGTEDEQYF. In DNA form, the CDR3 reads TGTGCCAGCCTGTCCGGGACAGAGGACGAGCAGTACTTC.

The rearrangement uses TRBV27 and TRBJ1-1, with 7 bases lining up with TRBD1. CDR3 size: 14 residues. Germline CDR1 is MNHEY and CDR2 is SMNVEV (reference sequence). The junction had 8 bases not matched to a gene; V was cut back by 5 bases and J by 5 bases. CDR3 sequence (DNA): TGTGCCAGCAGTCTACAGGGGTGGGGGACTGAAGCTTTCTTT. It translates to CASSLQGWGTEAFF.